Included here is one T cell receptor beta chain sequence, with context. In its sample, this clone was seen once. Its specific antigen is unknown. Qualities for individual bases were not recorded, and no much larger clone is one base off. The sample holds other DNA sequences that translate to the same CDR3. This sample was taken from a study of shared clonotypes between healthy human individuals (TCRdb year 2020). At the level of the whole study: Three men and two women, aged 18 to 49 years, made up the cohort. For each donor, CD4 naive and CD4 memory were each given three plates, CD8 naive was given two plates, and CD8 memory was given one plate. To estimate repertoire size and how much clonotypes are shared between individuals, the study performed deep sequencing of blood TCR repertoires from five healthy adults. To increase sequencing depth and limit assay-specific biases, TCR repertoire library preparation and sequencing were carried out by different laboratories using diverse techniques. Per donor, leukapheresis produced somewhere between about 0.9 and 10 billion PBMCs.

Donors were healthy HIV-negative adults with no recently reported acute infections or vaccinations. Every donor was a Caucasian adult living in Nashville, Tennessee, USA. CD4+ T cells were enriched by magnetic negative selection; naive cells were then positively selected on CD45RA, and the negative fraction formed the memory subset. Blood was collected by leukapheresis, and PBMCs were isolated by Ficoll-Histopaque density gradient centrifugation and then cryopreserved in liquid nitrogen vapor phase. Analytical flow cytometry was used to check the purity and quantity of every magnetically sorted T cell population. From each sorted fraction, genomic DNA was isolated and quantified by UV absorbance on a Nanodrop 2000c. The CDR3 starts with the cysteine, ends with the phenylalanine, and has 15 residues. Only the CDR3 part of the read is kept: 45 bases, read in frame from the first base. At the junction V is shortened by 6 bases and J by 0 bases, with 9 bases in between. The CDR1 and CDR2 encoded by the germline V gene are SGHVS and FNYEAQ.

Broad study findings and their caveats: Because the study included a small number of donors, the genetic and exposure-history diversity represented was limited. Rarefaction of sorted-subset datasets indicated incomplete sequencing despite the large sequencing depth. Compared with non-shared clonotypes, the clonotypes found in all four sorted-subset donors had higher generation probabilities. Roughly 5% of naive CD4, 3% to 4% of naive CD8, roughly 2.5% of memory CD4, and roughly 0.4% of memory CD8 clonotypes were shared across several donors. Sampling was restricted to blood, and TCR repertoires in tissue are likely to differ from TCR repertoires in blood. Naive subsets generally had larger estimated clonotype richness than memory subsets did. Pairwise subsampling led to the expectation that sequencing depth would affect the degree of clonotype sharing among donors.

Using the deep immunoSEQ assay, TCR CDR3 regions were amplified from genomic DNA by multiplex PCR. Extracted genomic DNA from each cell subset was distributed evenly across all wells of several immunoSEQ 96-well plates, and each plate was treated as a replicate. For sorted subsets, 200 to 250 ng of genomic DNA, equivalent to around 29,000 T cell genomes, went into each replicate PCR. Purified libraries were quantified with a Qubit 3.0 fluorometer, sized on a Bioanalyzer 2100, and re-quantified with the KAPA Library Quantification kit. Every immunoSEQ 96-well plate was sequenced on a separate single-read 150-cycle Illumina NextSeq 550 flow cell. On the study's bioinformatics: Because only junctional sequences without quality scores were contained in the immunoSEQ output, filtering matching that applied to full-length reads could not be performed. Sequences were annotated with PyIR, a Python wrapper for IgBLAST v1.9, using IMGT germline references to assign V/J genes and CDR3. Reads with weak V/J assignments (E-value above 1e-6), missing CDR3, stop codons, out-of-frame junctions, or ambiguous translated residues were removed. V3J clonotypes were defined as sequences sharing the same inferred V gene, J gene, and CDR3 amino acid sequence. The percentage overlap between two repertoires was calculated by dividing the number of shared unique clonotypes by the size of the smaller repertoire. Richness of each repertoire was evaluated using RTK rarefaction, the Chao1 estimator, and Recon v2.1 estimates of unobserved clonotypes. For all TCRbeta clonotypes obtained by the gDNA method from a handful of donors, generation probabilities were computed with OLGA. The table was pulled from immuneACCESS by TCRdb, which kept in-frame rearrangements only. Such tables lose some clones; where checked, under half of the loss comes from unresolved V genes, and the rest has no known cause. D and trimming were read from the DNA, whereas the V and J calls and clone size are those reported in that table. The sample table shows some 1 million clones, and around 74% are seen once. The ten largest clones take up 1.4% to 1.5% of the sample.

The receptor's source is a man younger than 35 in good health. Sequenced: memory CD4+ T cells sorted from blood. Read against the paper, the sample's cell subset or site label means: CD45RA-negative fraction. This receptor chain uses TRBV7-6 and TRBJ2-6, and possibly TRBD2, on 5 matching bases. In nucleotides, the sequence is TGTGCCAGCAGTCTAGGGAGCTCTGGGGCCAACGTCCTGACTTTC. This yields the protein CASSLGSSGANVLTF.